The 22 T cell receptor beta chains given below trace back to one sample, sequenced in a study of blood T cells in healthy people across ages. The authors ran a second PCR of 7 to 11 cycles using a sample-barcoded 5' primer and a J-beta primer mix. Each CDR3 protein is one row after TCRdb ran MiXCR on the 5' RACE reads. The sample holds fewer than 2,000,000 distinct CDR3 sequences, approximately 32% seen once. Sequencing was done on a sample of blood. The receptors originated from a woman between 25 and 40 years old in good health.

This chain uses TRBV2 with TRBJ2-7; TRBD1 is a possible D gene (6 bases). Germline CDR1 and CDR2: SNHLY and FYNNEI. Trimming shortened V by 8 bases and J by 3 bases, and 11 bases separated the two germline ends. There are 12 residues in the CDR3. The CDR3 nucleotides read TGTGCCAGCTCGGACAGCTTCTACGAGCAGTACTTC. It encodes CASSDSFYEQYF.

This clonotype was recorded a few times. CDR3 amino acids: CSARNVDNEQFF. The CDR3 nucleotides read TGCAGTGCCCGGAACGTGGACAATGAGCAGTTCTTC. The chain is built from TRBV20-1 and TRBJ2-1; D remains unclear. The germline CDR1 and CDR2 sequences are DFQATT and SNEGSKA (reference sequence). V was shortened by 6 bases and J by 5 bases, with 11 bases between the two germline ends. The CDR3 length is 12 residues.

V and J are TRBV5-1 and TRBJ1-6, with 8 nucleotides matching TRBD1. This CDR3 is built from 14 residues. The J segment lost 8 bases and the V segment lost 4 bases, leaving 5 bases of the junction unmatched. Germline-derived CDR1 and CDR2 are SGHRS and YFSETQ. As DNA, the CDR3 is TGCGCCAGCAGCGCTGGACAGGGATATTCACCCCTCCACTTT. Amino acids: CASSAGQGYSPLHF.

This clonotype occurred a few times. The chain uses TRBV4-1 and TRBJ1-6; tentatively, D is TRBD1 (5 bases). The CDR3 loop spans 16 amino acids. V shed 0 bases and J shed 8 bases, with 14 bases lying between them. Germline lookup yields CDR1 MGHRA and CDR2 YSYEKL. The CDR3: CASSQDPGGNDSPLHF. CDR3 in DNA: TGCGCCAGCAGCCAAGATCCCGGGGGTAATGATTCACCCCTCCACTTT.

In DNA, the CDR3 is TGCAGCGCTCAGAGCGACGAGCAGTACTTC. As protein: CSAQSDEQYF. The V and J genes are TRBV29-1 and TRBJ2-7; D is unresolved. Germline CDR1 is SQVTM and CDR2 is ANQGSEA. This CDR3 is 10 amino acids long. Trimming pared 7 bases from V and 5 bases from J, leaving 9 bases between.

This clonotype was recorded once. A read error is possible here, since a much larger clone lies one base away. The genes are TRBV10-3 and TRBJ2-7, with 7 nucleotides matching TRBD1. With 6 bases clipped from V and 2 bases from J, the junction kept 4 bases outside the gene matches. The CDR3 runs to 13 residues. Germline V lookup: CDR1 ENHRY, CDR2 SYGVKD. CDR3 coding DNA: TGTGCCATCAGGGGGACAGCCACCTACGAGCAGTACTTC. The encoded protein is CAIRGTATYEQYF.

In nucleotides, the CDR3 is TGTGCCAGCAGCCAAGATGCGGGAGGGGTACTGAATGAGCAGTTCTTC. It translates to CASSQDAGGVLNEQFF. The gene calls are TRBV14 and TRBJ2-1; TRBD2 matches at 9 bases. The CDR3 has 16 amino acids. Per germline, CDR1 SGHDN and CDR2 FVKESK. V was pared by 0 bases and J by 7 bases, with 7 bases of the junction left unmatched. Full variable domain (rest looked up from reference TRBV14 and TRBJ2-1): EAGVTQFPSHSVIEKGQTVTLRCDPISGHDNLYWYRRVMGKEIKFLLHFVKESKQDESGMPNNRFLAERTGGTYSTLKVQPAELEDSGVYFCASSQDAGGVLNEQFFGPGTRLTVL.

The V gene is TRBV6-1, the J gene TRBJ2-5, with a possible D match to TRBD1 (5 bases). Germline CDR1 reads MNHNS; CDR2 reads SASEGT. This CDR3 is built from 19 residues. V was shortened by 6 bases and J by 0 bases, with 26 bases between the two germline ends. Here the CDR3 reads CASSARRSGAAGYQETQYF. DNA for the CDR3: TGTGCCAGCAGCGCCCGTAGGTCTGGGGCAGCCGGATACCAAGAGACCCAGTACTTC.

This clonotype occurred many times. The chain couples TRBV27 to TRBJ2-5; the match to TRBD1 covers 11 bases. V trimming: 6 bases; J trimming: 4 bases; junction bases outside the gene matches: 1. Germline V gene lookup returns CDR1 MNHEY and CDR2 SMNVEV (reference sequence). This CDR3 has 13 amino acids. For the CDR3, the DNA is TGTGCCAGCAGGGGACAGGGGGGAGAGACCCAGTACTTC. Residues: CASRGQGGETQYF.

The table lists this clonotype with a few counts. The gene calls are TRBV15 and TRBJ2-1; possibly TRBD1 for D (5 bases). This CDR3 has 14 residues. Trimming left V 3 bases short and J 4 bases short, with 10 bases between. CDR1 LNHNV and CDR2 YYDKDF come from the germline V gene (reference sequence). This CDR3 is CATSRGKGYNEQFF. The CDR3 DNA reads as TGTGCCACCAGCAGGGGTAAGGGGTACAATGAGCAGTTCTTC.

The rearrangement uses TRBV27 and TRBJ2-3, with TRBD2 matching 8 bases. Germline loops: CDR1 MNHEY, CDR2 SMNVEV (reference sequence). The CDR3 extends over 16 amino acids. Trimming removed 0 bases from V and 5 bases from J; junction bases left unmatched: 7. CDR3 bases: TGTGCCAGCAGTTTATCGCCCAGCGGGAGTATAGATACGCAGTATTTT. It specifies CASSLSPSGSIDTQYF.

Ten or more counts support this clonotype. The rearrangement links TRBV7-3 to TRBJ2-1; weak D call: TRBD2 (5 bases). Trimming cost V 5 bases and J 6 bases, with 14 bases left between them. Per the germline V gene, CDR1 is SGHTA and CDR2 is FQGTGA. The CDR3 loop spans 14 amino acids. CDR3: CASSPGSPGNEQFF. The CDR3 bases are TGTGCCAGCAGCCCGGGGAGCCCCGGCAATGAGCAGTTCTTC. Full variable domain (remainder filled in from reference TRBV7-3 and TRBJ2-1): GAGVSQTPSNKVTEKGKYVELRCDPISGHTALYWYRQSLGQGPEFLIYFQGTGAADDSGLPNDRFFAVRPEGSVSTLKIQRTERGDSAVYLCASSPGSPGNEQFFGPGTRLTVL.

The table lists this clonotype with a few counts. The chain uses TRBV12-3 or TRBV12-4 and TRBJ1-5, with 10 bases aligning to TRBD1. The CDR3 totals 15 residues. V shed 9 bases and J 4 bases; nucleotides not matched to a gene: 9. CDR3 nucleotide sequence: TGTGCCAGTCACCCGGGGACAGGGGTGAATCAGCCCCAGCATTTT. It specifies CASHPGTGVNQPQHF.

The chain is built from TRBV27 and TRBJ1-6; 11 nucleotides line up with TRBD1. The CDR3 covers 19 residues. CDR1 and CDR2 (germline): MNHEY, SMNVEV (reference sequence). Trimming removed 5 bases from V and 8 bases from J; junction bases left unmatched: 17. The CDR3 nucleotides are TGTGCCAGCAGTCGTTTAGTTATGTCGGGACAGGGGGTGTATTCACCCCTCCACTTT. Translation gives CASSRLVMSGQGVYSPLHF.

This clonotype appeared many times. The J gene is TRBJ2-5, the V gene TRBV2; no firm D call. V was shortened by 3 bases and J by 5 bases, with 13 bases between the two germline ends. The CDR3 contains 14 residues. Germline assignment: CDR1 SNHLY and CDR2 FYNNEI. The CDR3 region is CASSESRNSETQYF. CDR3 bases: TGTGCCAGCAGTGAGTCCAGGAATAGCGAGACCCAGTACTTC.

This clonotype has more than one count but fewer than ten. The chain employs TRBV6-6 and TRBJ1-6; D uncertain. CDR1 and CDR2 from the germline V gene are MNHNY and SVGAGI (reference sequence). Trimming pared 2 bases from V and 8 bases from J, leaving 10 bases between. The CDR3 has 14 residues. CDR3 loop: CASSYLEAHSPLHF. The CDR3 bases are TGTGCCAGCAGTTACCTGGAGGCTCATTCACCCCTCCACTTT.

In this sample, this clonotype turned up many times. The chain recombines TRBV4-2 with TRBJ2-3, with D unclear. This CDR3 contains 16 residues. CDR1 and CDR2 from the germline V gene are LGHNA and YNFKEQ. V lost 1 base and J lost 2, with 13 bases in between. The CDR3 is CASSQVGFPDTDTQYF. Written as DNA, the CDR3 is TGTGCCAGCAGCCAAGTCGGATTCCCCGACACAGATACGCAGTATTTT.

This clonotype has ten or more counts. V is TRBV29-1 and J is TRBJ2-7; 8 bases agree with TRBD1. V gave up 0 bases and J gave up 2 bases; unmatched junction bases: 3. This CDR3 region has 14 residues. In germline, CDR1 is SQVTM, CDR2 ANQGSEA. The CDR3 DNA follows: TGCAGCGTTGAAGAGGGACAGGAGACCTACGAGCAGTACTTC. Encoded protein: CSVEEGQETYEQYF.

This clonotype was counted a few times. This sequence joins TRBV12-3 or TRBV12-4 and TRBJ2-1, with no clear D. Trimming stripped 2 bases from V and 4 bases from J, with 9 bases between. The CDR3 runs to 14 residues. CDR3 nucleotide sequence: TGTGCCAGCAGTTTAATGGGTATTTACAATGAGCAGTTCTTC. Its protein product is CASSLMGIYNEQFF.

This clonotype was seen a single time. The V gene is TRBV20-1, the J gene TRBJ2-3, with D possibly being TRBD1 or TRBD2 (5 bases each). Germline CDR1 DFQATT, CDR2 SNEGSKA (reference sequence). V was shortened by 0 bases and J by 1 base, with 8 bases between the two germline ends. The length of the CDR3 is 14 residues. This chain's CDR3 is CSAREPGRTDTQYF. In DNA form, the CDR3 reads TGCAGTGCTAGAGAGCCGGGGCGCACAGATACGCAGTATTTT.

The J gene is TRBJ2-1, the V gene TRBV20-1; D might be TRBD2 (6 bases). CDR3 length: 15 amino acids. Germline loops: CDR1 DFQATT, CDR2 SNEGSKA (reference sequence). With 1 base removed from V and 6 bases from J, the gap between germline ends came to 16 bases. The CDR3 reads CSARVRLDVSNEQFF. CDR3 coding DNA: TGCAGTGCTAGAGTACGACTAGATGTGAGCAATGAGCAGTTCTTC.

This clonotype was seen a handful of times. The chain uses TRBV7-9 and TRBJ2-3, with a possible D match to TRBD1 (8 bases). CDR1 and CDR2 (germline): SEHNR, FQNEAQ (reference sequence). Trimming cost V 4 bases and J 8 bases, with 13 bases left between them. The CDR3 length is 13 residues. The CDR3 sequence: CASSSNRGGTQYF. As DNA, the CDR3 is TGTGCCAGCAGCTCCAACAGGGGGGGTACGCAGTATTTT. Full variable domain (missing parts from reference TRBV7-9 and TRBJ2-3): DTGVSQNPRHKITKRGQNVTFRCDPISEHNRLYWYRQTLGQGPEFLTYFQNEAQLEKSRLLSDRFSAERPKGSFSTLEIQRTEQGDSAMYLCASSSNRGGTQYFGPGTRLTVL.